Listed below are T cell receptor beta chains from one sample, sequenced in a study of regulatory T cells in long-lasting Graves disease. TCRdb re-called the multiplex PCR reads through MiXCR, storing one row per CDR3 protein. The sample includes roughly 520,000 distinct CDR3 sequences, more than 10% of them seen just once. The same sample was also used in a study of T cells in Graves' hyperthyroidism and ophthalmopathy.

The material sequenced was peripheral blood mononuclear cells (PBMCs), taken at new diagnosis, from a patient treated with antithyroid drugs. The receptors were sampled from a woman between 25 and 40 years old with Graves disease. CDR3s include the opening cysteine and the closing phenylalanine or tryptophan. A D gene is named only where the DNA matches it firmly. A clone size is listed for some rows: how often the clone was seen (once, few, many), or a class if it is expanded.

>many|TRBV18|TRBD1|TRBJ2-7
TGTGCCAGCTCACGCACAGGGGGCGCACAATACGAGCAGTACTTC
CASSRTGGAQYEQYF
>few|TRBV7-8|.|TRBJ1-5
TGTGCCAGCAGCTTCGCTGGACAGTTCCAGCCCCAGCATTTT
CASSFAGQFQPQHF
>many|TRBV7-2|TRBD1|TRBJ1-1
TGTGCCAGCAGCAAAAAAACAGGGGGTTGGACTGAAGCTTTCTTT
CASSKKTGGWTEAFF
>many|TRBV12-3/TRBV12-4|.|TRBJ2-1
TGTGCCAGCAGTTACAGCCGGGCATCCAATGAGCAGTTCTTC
CASSYSRASNEQFF
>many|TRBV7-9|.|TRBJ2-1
TGTGCCAGCAGCTTAGTTCTGAGCTCCTACAATGAGCAGTTCTTC
CASSLVLSSYNEQFF
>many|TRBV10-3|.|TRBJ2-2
TGTGCCATCAGGGCGGCGAATCAGAACACCGGGGAGCTGTTTTTT
CAIRAANQNTGELFF
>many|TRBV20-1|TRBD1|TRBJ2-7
TGCAGTGCTGGGACAGGGGTCTACGAGCAGTACTTC
CSAGTGVYEQYF
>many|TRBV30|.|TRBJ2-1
TGTGCCTGGAGCGCCACGAGCTCCTACAATGAGCAGTTCTTC
CAWSATSSYNEQFF
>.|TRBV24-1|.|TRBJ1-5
TGTGCCACCAGTGATTTATTTGGGCCCCAGCATTTT
CATSDLFGPQHF
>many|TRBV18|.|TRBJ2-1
TGTGCCAGCTCACCCTCTGGCGGTGAGCAGTTCTTC
CASSPSGGEQFF
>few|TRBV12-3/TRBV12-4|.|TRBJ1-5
TGTGCCAGCAGTTTAGGGCAGGCCAGGGCGGCTCAGCCCCAGCATTTT
CASSLGQARAAQPQHF
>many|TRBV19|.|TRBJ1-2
TGTGCCAGTAGTTTCTCAATCGGGAATTTCTATGGCTACACCTTC
CASSFSIGNFYGYTF
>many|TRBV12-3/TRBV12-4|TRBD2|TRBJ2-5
TGTGCCAGCCGTACTAGGGGATTAGCGGGAGAGACCCAGTACTTC
CASRTRGLAGETQYF
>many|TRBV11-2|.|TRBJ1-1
TGTGCCAGCAGCGCAATCCACGGACCGAACACTGAAGCTTTCTTT
CASSAIHGPNTEAFF
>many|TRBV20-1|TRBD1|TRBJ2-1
TGCAAACCGGGACAGAGCTACAATGAGCAGTTCTTC
CKPGQSYNEQFF